The 7 T cell receptor beta chains given below trace back to one sample, sequenced in a study of cytomegalovirus exposure and HLA in healthy donors. Primers for the PCR totalled 60 Vbeta and 13 Jbeta. TCRdb's table, derived via immunoSEQ multiplex PCR, lists solely in-frame clones and lacks some. Among roughly 100,000 clones listed, 60% to 80% were seen once. Material: PBMCs. The receptors here all came from a boy between 5 and 17 years old in good health and CMV-seronegative.

This sequence joins TRBV5-1 and TRBJ1-1; D perhaps matches TRBD1 (6 bases). Germline values: CDR1 SGHRS, CDR2 YFSETQ. V lost 4 bases to trimming and J lost 3 bases, with 13 bases between them. CDR3 length: 14 amino acids. The CDR3 here is CASSVRDIDTEAFF. CDR3 coding DNA: TGCGCCAGCAGCGTCCGGGACATCGACACTGAAGCTTTCTTT.

The chain has TRBV6-1 and TRBJ1-3, with 12 positions matching TRBD1. The CDR3 sequence is 14 residues long. V was pared by 8 bases and J by 3 bases, with 2 bases of the junction left unmatched. Germline-derived CDR1 and CDR2 are MNHNS and SASEGT. The CDR3 is CASGDRGLGNTIYF. The CDR3 DNA is TGTGCCAGCGGGGACAGGGGGCTTGGAAACACCATATATTTT.

This clone appeared a single time. The chain couples TRBV20-1 to TRBJ1-1; D uncertain. Germline CDR1 DFQATT, CDR2 SNEGSKA (reference sequence). CDR3 length: 11 amino acids. Trimming cost V 3 bases and J 5 bases, with 7 bases left between them. The CDR3 sequence is CSASGETEAFF. In nucleotides, the CDR3 is TGCAGTGCTAGTGGGGAGACTGAAGCTTTCTTT.

The chain uses TRBV5-1 and TRBJ2-3; 10 bases are a match to TRBD1. Germline CDR1 SGHRS, CDR2 YFSETQ. After removal of 7 bases from V and 3 bases from J, the junction contained 8 bases not matched to a gene. The CDR3 contains 15 residues. The CDR3 loop is CASGIGTGVTDTQYF. The DNA of the CDR3 is TGCGCCAGCGGCATCGGGACAGGGGTTACAGATACGCAGTATTTT.

The V and J genes are TRBV9 and TRBJ2-1; TRBD2 matches at 11 bases. The V gene's germline CDR1 is SGDLS and CDR2 YYNGEE. Germline trimming cut 4 bases from V and 3 bases from J; bases unmatched to any gene: 6. The CDR3 has 16 residues. The CDR3 DNA is TGTGCCAGCAGCCCGCTGGGGACTAGCGGCTACAATGAGCAGTTCTTC. This encodes CASSPLGTSGYNEQFF.

This chain uses TRBV30 with TRBJ2-1, with 8 bases identical to TRBD2. Germline CDR1 is GTSNPN and CDR2 is SVGIG (reference sequence). The ends lost 1 base at V and 6 bases at J; junction bases unmatched: 11. CDR3 length equals 16 residues. Here the CDR3 DNA reads TGTGCCTGGAGTGACCCCGGAATAGCGGGGAGCAATGAGCAGTTCTTC. This codes for CAWSDPGIAGSNEQFF.

A few counts support this clone. The identical CDR3 is also encoded by other nucleotide sequences in the sample. The V call is TRBV4-1, the J call TRBJ2-7; D remains ambiguous. The CDR3 covers 13 residues. The V gene's germline CDR1 is MGHRA and CDR2 YSYEKL. V lost 3 bases, J lost 3 bases, and 9 bases lay in between. CDR3 protein: CASSHERSYEQYF. CDR3 coding DNA: TGCGCCAGCAGCCACGAACGGAGCTACGAGCAGTACTTC.